The following is a T cell receptor beta chain sequence with its context. Participants, about 18 to 90 years old, spanned some 23 US areas. Cohort allocation depended upon clinical history that participants reported. Recovered status applied to Cohort 3 donors who had two consecutive negative PCRs. It also applied to those with clearance or with symptom resolution. Between the trimmed V and J ends, which lost 1 base and 13 bases, there was a span of 8 bases. Germline V gene data show CDR1 as KGHSH and CDR2 as LQKENI. The CDR3 spans 11 residues. Clones were sequenced by immunoSEQ multiplex PCR, and TCRdb holds only the in-frame ones, with some missing. Of about 400,000 clones in the sample, under 90% were seen once. The data derive from a study of blood T cell repertoires in COVID-19.

V gene TRBV18 combines with J gene TRBJ2-1; D unclear. The source of this sequence is a woman in her thirties who had recovered from COVID-19. The sequenced sample consisted of PBMCs or T cells enriched from blood (not recorded which). The DNA of the CDR3 is TGTGCCAGCTCACCACGAATCCTACAGTTCTTC. Its protein product is CASSPRILQFF.